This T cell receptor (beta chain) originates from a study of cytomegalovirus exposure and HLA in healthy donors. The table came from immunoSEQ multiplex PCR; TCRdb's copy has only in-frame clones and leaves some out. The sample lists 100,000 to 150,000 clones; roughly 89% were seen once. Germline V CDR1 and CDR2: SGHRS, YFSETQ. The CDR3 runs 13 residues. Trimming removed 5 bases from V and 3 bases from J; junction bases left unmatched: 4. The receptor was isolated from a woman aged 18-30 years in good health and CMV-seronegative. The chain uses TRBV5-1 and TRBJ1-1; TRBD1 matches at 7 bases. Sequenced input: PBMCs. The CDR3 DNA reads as TGCGCCAGCAGTCCCGGGACAGACACTGAAGCTTTCTTT. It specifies CASSPGTDTEAFF.